A selection of T cell receptor beta chains follows, all from one sample in a study of T cells in Graves' hyperthyroidism and ophthalmopathy. MiXCR, applied by TCRdb to the multiplex PCR reads, yields one record per CDR3 protein. The sample carries 560,000 or so distinct CDR3 sequences, 46% recorded once. Sequenced input: peripheral blood or thyroid tissue (not recorded which). These receptors were taken from a woman in her late teens or twenties with Graves' hyperthyroidism. CDR3s include the opening cysteine and the closing phenylalanine or tryptophan. D genes are given only for firm matches. Size values are once, few and many counts, or a class for expanded clones, and some rows have none.

j_gene: TRBJ1-1
v_gene: TRBV14
d_gene: -
abundance: -
CDR3aa: CASSALQGTEAFF
CDR3nt: TGTGCCAGCAGCGCCCTCCAAGGGACTGAAGCTTTCTTT

j_gene: TRBJ1-6
v_gene: TRBV10-3
d_gene: TRBD1
abundance: -
CDR3aa: CAIRQGGASNSPLHF
CDR3nt: TGTGCCATCAGGCAGGGGGGAGCCTCTAATTCACCCCTCCACTTT

j_gene: TRBJ2-7
v_gene: TRBV7-9
d_gene: -
abundance: few
CDR3aa: CASSSQDTRGYEQYF
CDR3nt: TGTGCCAGCAGCTCACAGGACACGAGAGGCTACGAGCAGTACTTC

j_gene: TRBJ2-7
v_gene: TRBV10-3
d_gene: -
abundance: many
CDR3aa: CAYKAGSSYEQYF
CDR3nt: TGTGCATACAAGGCAGGGAGCTCCTACGAGCAGTACTTC

j_gene: TRBJ1-2
v_gene: TRBV20-1
d_gene: TRBD1
abundance: -
CDR3aa: CSARASGTGNYGYTF
CDR3nt: TGCAGTGCTAGGGCCTCCGGGACAGGGAACTATGGCTACACCTTC

j_gene: TRBJ2-2
v_gene: TRBV9
d_gene: TRBD2
abundance: -
CDR3aa: CASSSQSSGWELFF
CDR3nt: TGTGCCAGCAGCTCCCAGTCTAGCGGCTGGGAGCTGTTTTTT

j_gene: TRBJ1-4
v_gene: TRBV5-1
d_gene: -
abundance: -
CDR3aa: CASSRGRDEKLFF
CDR3nt: TGCGCCAGCAGCAGGGGACGAGACGAAAAACTGTTTTTT

j_gene: TRBJ2-5
v_gene: TRBV2
d_gene: TRBD2
abundance: -
CDR3aa: CASRGGLAGGQETQYF
CDR3nt: TGTGCCAGCAGGGGGGGACTAGCGGGAGGGCAAGAGACCCAGTACTTC

j_gene: TRBJ1-5
v_gene: TRBV20-1
d_gene: -
abundance: few
CDR3aa: CSARDTNQPQHF
CDR3nt: TGCAGTGCTAGAGATACCAATCAGCCCCAGCATTTT

j_gene: TRBJ1-5
v_gene: TRBV29-1
d_gene: -
abundance: -
CDR3aa: CSGWGVQPQHF
CDR3nt: TGCAGTGGGTGGGGAGTTCAGCCCCAGCATTTT

j_gene: TRBJ1-1
v_gene: TRBV7-9
d_gene: -
abundance: few
CDR3aa: CASSQTSPQEAFF
CDR3nt: TGTGCCAGCAGCCAAACCTCTCCGCAGGAAGCTTTCTTT

j_gene: TRBJ1-1
v_gene: TRBV2
d_gene: -
abundance: once
CDR3aa: CASSDGIGNTEAFF
CDR3nt: TGTGCCAGCAGTGACGGGATTGGGAACACTGAAGCTTTCTTT

j_gene: TRBJ2-6
v_gene: TRBV5-8
d_gene: -
abundance: few
CDR3aa: CASSLVFRGRHVLTF
CDR3nt: TGTGCCAGCAGCTTGGTATTCAGGGGGAGGCACGTCCTGACTTTC

j_gene: TRBJ1-6
v_gene: TRBV2
d_gene: -
abundance: many
CDR3aa: CASRAGPRSNSPLHF
CDR3nt: TGTGCCAGCAGGGCGGGACCCCGTTCTAATTCACCCCTCCACTTT

j_gene: TRBJ1-1
v_gene: TRBV6-4
d_gene: -
abundance: many
CDR3aa: CASSDSRGGEAFF
CDR3nt: TGTGCCAGCAGTGACTCCCGGGGAGGCGAAGCTTTCTTT

j_gene: TRBJ1-2
v_gene: TRBV25-1
d_gene: TRBD1
abundance: -
CDR3aa: CASSWQGADGYTF
CDR3nt: TGTGCCAGCAGTTGGCAGGGGGCGGATGGCTACACCTTC

j_gene: TRBJ1-2
v_gene: TRBV11-2
d_gene: TRBD1
abundance: -
CDR3aa: CASSLLFGTGYYGYTF
CDR3nt: TGTGCCAGCAGCTTACTTTTTGGGACAGGATACTATGGCTACACCTTC

j_gene: TRBJ1-3
v_gene: TRBV4-3
d_gene: -
abundance: -
CDR3aa: CASSQGATGNTIYF
CDR3nt: TGCGCCAGCAGCCAGGGGGCAACTGGAAACACCATATATTTT

j_gene: TRBJ1-2
v_gene: TRBV29-1
d_gene: -
abundance: many
CDR3aa: CSVEVQGSYGYTF
CDR3nt: TGCAGCGTTGAAGTCCAGGGAAGCTATGGCTACACCTTC

j_gene: TRBJ2-7
v_gene: TRBV7-6
d_gene: -
abundance: many
CDR3aa: CASSLGPVGYEQYF
CDR3nt: TGTGCCAGCAGCTTGGGCCCGGTCGGCTACGAGCAGTACTTC

j_gene: TRBJ2-7
v_gene: TRBV18
d_gene: TRBD2
abundance: -
CDR3aa: CASSPLAGGWGYEQYF
CDR3nt: TGTGCCAGCTCACCACTAGCGGGAGGTTGGGGTTACGAGCAGTACTTC

j_gene: TRBJ2-7
v_gene: TRBV7-6
d_gene: TRBD2
abundance: -
CDR3aa: CASSLRAGGPGYEQYF
CDR3nt: TGTGCCAGCAGCTTGAGAGCGGGAGGGCCCGGCTACGAGCAGTACTTC

j_gene: TRBJ2-5
v_gene: TRBV7-2
d_gene: TRBD2
abundance: -
CDR3aa: CASSPGTSFPQETQYF
CDR3nt: TGTGCCAGCAGCCCGGGGACTAGCTTTCCACAAGAGACCCAGTACTTC

j_gene: TRBJ1-1
v_gene: TRBV9
d_gene: -
abundance: few
CDR3aa: CASSISGQGNTEAFF
CDR3nt: TGTGCCAGCAGCATTAGCGGGCAGGGAAACACTGAAGCTTTCTTT

j_gene: TRBJ2-5
v_gene: TRBV7-8
d_gene: -
abundance: few
CDR3aa: CASSYLPRGETQYF
CDR3nt: TGTGCCAGCAGCTACCTCCCCAGGGGAGAGACCCAGTACTTC